The 12 T cell receptor beta chains presented below share a single source sample, sequenced in a study of T cells in Graves' hyperthyroidism and ophthalmopathy. Amplification of TCR beta CDR3 regions used RNA as the template. The study used the HTBI primer set for a first-round RT-PCR of the TCR CDR3. TCRdb ran MiXCR on the multiplex PCR reads and lists one entry per CDR3 protein. The data show fewer than 700,000 distinct CDR3 sequences, 15% to 20% seen once. Sequenced: blood. Source of these receptors: a woman in her twenties or thirties with Graves' hyperthyroidism.

This clonotype was seen more than once but under ten times. This rearrangement joins TRBV20-1 to TRBJ2-5; D unresolved. Germline V gives CDR1 DFQATT, CDR2 SNEGSKA (reference sequence). The length of the CDR3 is 13 residues. Between the trimmed V and J ends, which lost 5 bases and 3 bases, there was a span of 13 bases. CDR3 sequence reads: CSALRTGKETQYF. The CDR3 nucleotides are TGCAGTGCTCTCAGGACGGGTAAAGAGACCCAGTACTTC.

The V and J genes are TRBV19 and TRBJ1-2, with TRBD1 matching over 8 bases. V trimming: 7 bases; J trimming: 3 bases; junction bases outside the gene matches: 10. Germline V CDR1 and CDR2: LNHDA, SQIVND (reference sequence). The CDR3 runs 15 residues. CDR3 in DNA: TGTGCCAGTAACCAAGCAGGGGGCGAACACTATGGCTACACCTTC. Translation gives CASNQAGGEHYGYTF.

The chain combines TRBV15 with TRBJ2-2; the D call may be TRBD1 or TRBD2 (5 bases each). The CDR3 has 15 residues. Trimming pared 6 bases from V and 1 base from J, leaving 12 bases between. Germline V lookup: CDR1 LNHNV, CDR2 YYDKDF (reference sequence). In DNA, the CDR3 is TGTGCCACCAGTCGGGACGGATTGAACACCGGGGAGCTGTTTTTT. It is translated as CATSRDGLNTGELFF.

In this sample, this clonotype turned up many times. The V call is TRBV7-3, the J call TRBJ2-3, with a tentative D call TRBD1 (5 bases). Germline assignment: CDR1 SGHTA and CDR2 FQGTGA. Trimming left V 2 bases short and J 5 bases short, with 11 bases between. This CDR3 is 14 amino acids long. This CDR3 reads CASSLVGGQDTQYF. CDR3 sequence (DNA): TGTGCCAGCAGCTTAGTTGGCGGACAAGATACGCAGTATTTT.

In its sample, this clonotype was seen many times. V and J are TRBV7-2 and TRBJ2-3, with 10 bases aligning to TRBD2. The CDR3 loop spans 15 amino acids. V shed 5 bases and J 5 bases; nucleotides not matched to a gene: 7. Germline assignment: CDR1 SGHTA and CDR2 FQGNSA. CDR3 sequence: CASSPGTSVLDTQYF. The DNA for the CDR3 is TGTGCCAGCAGCCCCGGGACTAGCGTTTTAGATACGCAGTATTTT.

There are a few counts of this clonotype. The chain links TRBV7-6 to TRBJ2-6, with 7 bases fitting TRBD1. The CDR3 totals 15 residues. Looked up from germline, CDR1 is SGHVS and CDR2 is FNYEAQ. Germline trimming cut 5 bases from V and 1 base from J; bases unmatched to any gene: 2. The DNA of the CDR3 is TGTGCCAGCAGCCCGGGACAGTCTGGGGCCAACGTCCTGACTTTC. It translates to CASSPGQSGANVLTF.

The rearrangement links TRBV7-2 to TRBJ2-3; D ambiguous. V lost 3 bases and J lost 1, with 11 bases in between. This CDR3 comprises 15 residues. Germline V gene sequence: CDR1 SGHTA, CDR2 FQGNSA. The CDR3 sequence is CASSLEFSGTDTQYF. DNA for the CDR3: TGTGCCAGCAGCTTGGAATTCTCGGGCACAGATACGCAGTATTTT. Full variable domain (rest looked up from reference TRBV7-2 and TRBJ2-3): GAGVSQSPSNKVTEKGKDVELRCDPISGHTALYWYRQSLGQGLEFLIYFQGNSAPDKSGLPSDRFSAERTGGSVSTLTIQRTQQEDSAVYLCASSLEFSGTDTQYFGPGTRLTVL.

The chain combines TRBV19 with TRBJ1-5; D remains unclear. From germline, CDR1 is LNHDA and CDR2 SQIVND (reference sequence). This CDR3 has 13 residues. Deletions cut 6 bases from V and 6 bases from J, with 12 bases between. The DNA of the CDR3 is TGTGCCAGTAGGACTGCAGGAGGTCAGCCCCAGCATTTT. Its protein is CASRTAGGQPQHF.

In its sample, this clonotype was seen many times. The V gene is TRBV30, the J gene TRBJ2-1; a possible D gene is TRBD2 (6 bases). Germline lookup yields CDR1 GTSNPN and CDR2 SVGIG (reference sequence). Trimming removed 2 bases at V and 7 bases at J, with 6 bases between. This CDR3 comprises 11 residues. CDR3 in DNA: TGTGCCTGGAGTCGGGGGAATGAGCAGTTCTTC. Its translation: CAWSRGNEQFF.

V is TRBV7-6 and J is TRBJ2-7; D is possibly TRBD2 (6 bases). V lost 5 bases and J lost 3, with 20 bases in between. CDR1 is SGHVS, CDR2 FNYEAQ, per germline. This CDR3 spans 16 amino acids. CDR3 sequence: CASSAGTWFWDYEQYF. The CDR3 nucleotides are TGTGCCAGCAGCGCCGGGACTTGGTTTTGGGACTACGAGCAGTACTTC.

The table lists this clonotype with many counts. V is TRBV5-1 and J is TRBJ2-3; possibly TRBD2 for D (6 bases). The V end lost 0 bases, the J end lost 4 bases, and 12 bases lay between the germline ends. CDR3 size: 15 residues. Per germline, CDR1 SGHRS and CDR2 YFSETQ. CDR3 sequence (DNA): TGCGCCAGCAGCTTGGGCCCGGGAGCTGCAGATACGCAGTATTTT. Protein product: CASSLGPGAADTQYF.

In its sample, this clonotype was seen a few times. This CDR3 is CAWSEGGRDQPQHF. The DNA of the CDR3 is TGTGCCTGGAGTGAAGGAGGAAGGGATCAGCCCCAGCATTTT. The V and J genes are TRBV30 and TRBJ1-5; D gene ambiguous. The V and J ends lost 1 base and 5 bases respectively, with 12 bases between them. Germline CDR1 is GTSNPN and CDR2 is SVGIG (reference sequence). There are 14 residues in the CDR3.